This note documents a single T cell receptor (beta chain) sequence. CDR1 and CDR2 (germline): SGDLS, YYNGEE. Trimming took 0 bases from V and 4 from J; bases not matched to a gene: 12. The CDR3 consists of 18 residues. In the authors' methods: Estimates of nucleated cell counts were drawn from the amplification of reference gene primers. Repertoires were generated with immunoSEQ multiplex PCR, while TCRdb's copy carries only in-frame clones and drops some. Clone size and the V and J calls come from that table; the DNA yielded D and trimming. The data contain over 250,000 clones, approximately 88% of them singletons. The data originate from a study of blood T cell repertoires in COVID-19. About the research overall: Sample material is recorded as cDNA or gDNA derived from T cells, B-cell-depleted T cells, or PBMCs.

Everyone who took part was about 18 to 90 years old, and they came from about two dozen US areas. Donors were grouped by their self-reported clinical history. The sequence derives from a woman aged 18-29 years who had recovered from COVID-19. The chain employs TRBV9 and TRBJ2-1; 8 bases align to TRBD2. Sequenced material: PBMCs or T cells enriched from blood (not recorded which). The CDR3 loop is CASSVGGTRYVGYNEQFF. As DNA, the CDR3 is TGTGCCAGCAGCGTAGGAGGGACTAGATATGTGGGTTACAATGAGCAGTTCTTC. Based on the CDR3 plus reference TRBV9 and TRBJ2-1, the full variable domain is DSGVTQTPKHLITATGQRVTLRCSPRSGDLSVYWYQQSLDQGLQFLIQYYNGEERAKGNILERFSAQQFPDLHSELNLSSLELGDSALYFCASSVGGTRYVGYNEQFFGPGTRLTVL.